The present TCR beta chain was sequenced within a study of spatial heterogeneity in lung cancer. Study-level points and caveats: One measure, the expanded intratumoral alpha and beta TCR count, tracked tumor mutation counts.

This clonotype was picked up a small number of times. Its antigen is as yet unknown. This beta chain slipped into a library made for alpha chains as a stray read, so its size is not meaningful. The time point denotes: sample taken at primary tumor resection. V shed 2 bases, J shed 4 bases, and the junction held 9 bases outside the gene matches. The CDR3 is 16 residues long. The germline gives CDR1 SGHTA, CDR2 FQGNSA. TCRdb re-called the 5' RACE reads with MiXCR, one entry per CDR3 protein. The sample lists about 18,000 distinct CDR3 sequences; approximately 10% were seen once. The chain employs TRBV7-2 and TRBJ2-3; the match to TRBD2 covers 7 bases. The sample consisted of lung tumor tissue, taken at surgery. This clonotype was sampled from a female donor with early-stage non-small cell lung cancer. The CDR3 is CASSLSRSGGSDTQYF. CDR3 bases: TGTGCCAGCAGCTTATCTAGATCGGGAGGTTCAGATACGCAGTATTTT.